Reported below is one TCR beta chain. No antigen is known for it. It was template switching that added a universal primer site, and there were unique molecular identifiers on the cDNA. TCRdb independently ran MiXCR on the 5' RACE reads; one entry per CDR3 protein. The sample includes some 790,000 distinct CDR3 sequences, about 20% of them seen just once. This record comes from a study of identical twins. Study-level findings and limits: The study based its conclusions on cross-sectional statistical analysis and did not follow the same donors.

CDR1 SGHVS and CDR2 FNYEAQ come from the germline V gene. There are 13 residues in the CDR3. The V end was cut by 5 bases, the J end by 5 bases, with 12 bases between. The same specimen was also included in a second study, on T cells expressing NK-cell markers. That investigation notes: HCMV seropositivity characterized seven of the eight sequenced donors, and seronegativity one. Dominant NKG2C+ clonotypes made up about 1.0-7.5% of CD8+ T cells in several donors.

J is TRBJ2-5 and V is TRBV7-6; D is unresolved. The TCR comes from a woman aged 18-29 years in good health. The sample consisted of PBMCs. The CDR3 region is CASSPEYRETQYF. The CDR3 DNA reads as TGTGCCAGCAGCCCCGAATATCGGGAGACCCAGTACTTC.